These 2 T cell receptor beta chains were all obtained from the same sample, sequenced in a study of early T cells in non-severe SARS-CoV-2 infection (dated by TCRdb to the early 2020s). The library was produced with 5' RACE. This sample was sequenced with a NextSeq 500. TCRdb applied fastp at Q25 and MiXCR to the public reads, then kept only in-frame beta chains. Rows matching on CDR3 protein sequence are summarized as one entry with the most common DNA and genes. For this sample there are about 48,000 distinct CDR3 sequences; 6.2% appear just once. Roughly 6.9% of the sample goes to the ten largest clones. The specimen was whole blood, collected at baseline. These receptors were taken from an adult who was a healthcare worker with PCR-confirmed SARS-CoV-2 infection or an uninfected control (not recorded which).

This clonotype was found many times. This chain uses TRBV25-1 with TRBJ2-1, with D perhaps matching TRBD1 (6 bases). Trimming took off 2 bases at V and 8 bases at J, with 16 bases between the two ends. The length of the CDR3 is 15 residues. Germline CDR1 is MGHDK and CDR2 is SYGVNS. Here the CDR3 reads CASSEGQSTVDEQFF. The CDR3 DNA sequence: TGTGCCAGCAGTGAAGGACAGTCTACTGTGGATGAGCAGTTCTTC.

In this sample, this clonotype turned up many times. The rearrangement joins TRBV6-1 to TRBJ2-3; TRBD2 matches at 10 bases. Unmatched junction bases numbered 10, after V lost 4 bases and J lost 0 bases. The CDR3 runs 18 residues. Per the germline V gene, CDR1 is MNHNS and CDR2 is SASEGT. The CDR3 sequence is CASSGWRTSGTSTDTQYF. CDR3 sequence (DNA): TGTGCCAGCAGTGGGTGGCGGACTAGCGGCACTAGCACAGATACGCAGTATTTT.